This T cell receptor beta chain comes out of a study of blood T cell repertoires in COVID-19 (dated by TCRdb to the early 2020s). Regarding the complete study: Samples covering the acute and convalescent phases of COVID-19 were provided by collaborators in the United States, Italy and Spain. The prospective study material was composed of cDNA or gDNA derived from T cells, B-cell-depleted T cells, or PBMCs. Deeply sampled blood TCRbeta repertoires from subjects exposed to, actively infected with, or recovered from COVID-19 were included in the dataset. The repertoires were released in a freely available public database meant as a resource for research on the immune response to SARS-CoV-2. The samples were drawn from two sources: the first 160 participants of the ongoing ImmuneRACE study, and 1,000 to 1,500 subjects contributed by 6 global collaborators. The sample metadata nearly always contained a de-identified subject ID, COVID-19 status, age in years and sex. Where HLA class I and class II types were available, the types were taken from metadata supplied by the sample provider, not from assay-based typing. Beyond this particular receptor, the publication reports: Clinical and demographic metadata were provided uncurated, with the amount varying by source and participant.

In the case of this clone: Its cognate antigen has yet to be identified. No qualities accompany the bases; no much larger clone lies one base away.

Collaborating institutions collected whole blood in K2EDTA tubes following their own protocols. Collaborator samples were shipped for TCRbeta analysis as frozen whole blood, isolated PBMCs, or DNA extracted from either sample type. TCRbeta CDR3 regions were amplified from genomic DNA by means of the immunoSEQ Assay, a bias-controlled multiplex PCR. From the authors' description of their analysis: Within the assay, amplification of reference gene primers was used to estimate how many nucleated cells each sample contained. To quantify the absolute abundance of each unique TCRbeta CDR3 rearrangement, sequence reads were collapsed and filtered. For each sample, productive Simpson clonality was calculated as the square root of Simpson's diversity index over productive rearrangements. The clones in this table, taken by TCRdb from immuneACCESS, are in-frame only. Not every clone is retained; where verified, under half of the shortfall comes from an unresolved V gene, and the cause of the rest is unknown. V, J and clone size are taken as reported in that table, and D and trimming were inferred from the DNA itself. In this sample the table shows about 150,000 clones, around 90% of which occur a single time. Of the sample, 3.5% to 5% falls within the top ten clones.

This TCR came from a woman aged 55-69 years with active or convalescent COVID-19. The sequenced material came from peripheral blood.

The CDR3: CASSPMKSSYEQYF. DNA sequence: TGTGCCAGCTCGCCGATGAAGAGCTCCTACGAGCAGTACTTC. In this chain, TRBV18 is recombined with TRBJ2-7; the D gene is unclear. The CDR3 has 14 amino acids, counting the end cysteine and phenylalanine. Of all the DNA, just the CDR3 is kept, 42 bases in frame from base 1. CDR1 and CDR2 (KGHSH, LQKENI) derive from the germline V gene. V is clipped by 6 bases and J by 0 bases, and the sequence between their germline boundaries is 12 bases long.